One sample yielded the 5 T cell receptor beta chains listed below, sequenced in a study of blood T cell repertoires in COVID-19. Sequencing was performed with immunoSEQ multiplex PCR; in TCRdb, only in-frame clones are kept and a portion is missing. The sample lists about 210,000 clones, roughly nine tenths occurring once. Sample: peripheral blood. All receptors derive from a man aged 35 to 55 with acute or convalescent COVID-19.

The chain combines TRBV5-1 with TRBJ1-4; TRBD1 matches at 7 bases. This CDR3 contains 15 residues. With V trimmed by 0 bases and J by 7 bases, 6 bases remained unmatched. Germline V lookup: CDR1 SGHRS, CDR2 YFSETQ. For the CDR3, the DNA is TGCGCCAGCAGCTTGGGGGGCCCAGGGGGTGAAAAACTGTTTTTT. It codes for CASSLGGPGGEKLFF. Full variable domain (rest looked up from reference TRBV5-1 and TRBJ1-4): KAGVTQTPRYLIKTRGQQVTLSCSPISGHRSVSWYQQTPGQGLQFLFEYFSETQRNKGNFPGRFSGRQFSNSRSEMNVSTLELGDSALYLCASSLGGPGGEKLFFGSGTQLSVL.

The chain employs TRBV27 and TRBJ1-2; D gene uncertain. The CDR3 contains 13 residues. Germline lookup yields CDR1 MNHEY and CDR2 SMNVEV (reference sequence). Trimming left V 2 bases short and J 2 bases short, with 6 bases between. The CDR3 nucleotides are TGTGCCAGCAGTTTAGGAGGCAACTATGGCTACACCTTC. This sequence encodes CASSLGGNYGYTF.

The rearrangement links TRBV6-5 to TRBJ1-5, with 8 bases fitting TRBD1. The CDR3 length is 15 residues. V lost 6 bases to trimming and J lost 4 bases; unmatched junction nucleotides: 8. The germline V gene encodes CDR1 MNHEY and CDR2 SVGAGI. The CDR3 DNA reads TGTGCCAGCAGAACCGGGACAGGCGGAAATCAGCCCCAGCATTTT. It is translated as CASRTGTGGNQPQHF.

This sequence joins TRBV15 and TRBJ2-1; the match to TRBD2 covers 10 bases. Germline CDR1 is LNHNV and CDR2 is YYDKDF (reference sequence). The V segment lost 1 base and the J segment 10 bases; nucleotides outside the gene matches: 1. The CDR3 is 13 residues long. The CDR3 reads CATSRGGLAEQFF. DNA of the CDR3: TGTGCCACCAGCAGAGGGGGACTAGCGGAGCAGTTCTTC.

This clone has more than one count but fewer than ten. The chain links TRBV3-1 (or the pseudogene TRBV3-2) to TRBJ2-2, with 8 bases matching TRBD1. The CDR3 consists of 17 residues. Germline trimming cut 1 base from V and 6 bases from J; bases unmatched to any gene: 10. Germline loops: CDR1 LGHDT, CDR2 YNNKEL (reference sequence). In DNA form, the CDR3 reads TGTGCCAGCAGCCAAGTTAAGCTTGACAGGGGCGCCGGGGAGCTGTTTTTT. Its translation: CASSQVKLDRGAGELFF.